This passage covers 9 T cell receptor beta chains from one sample sequenced in a study of blood T cell repertoires in COVID-19. TCRdb keeps only in-frame clones here, not all; method: immunoSEQ multiplex PCR. The sample comprises about 180,000 clones, roughly three quarters of which are singletons, and around 11% rests with the top ten. The specimen was peripheral blood. All receptors derive from a woman older than 75 with COVID-19, enrolled during active disease.

This chain links TRBV18 with TRBJ2-1; 7 bases line up with TRBD1. V was pared by 6 bases and J by 11 bases, with 13 bases of the junction left unmatched. CDR1 and CDR2 (germline): KGHSH, LQKENI. The CDR3 covers 14 residues. The CDR3 DNA reads as TGTGCCAGCTCCGACAGGGTGGATGACGGGAAGCAGTTCTTC. Its translation is CASSDRVDDGKQFF.

The V gene is TRBV20-1, the J gene TRBJ1-2; D is unresolved. With 5 bases removed from V and 8 bases from J, the gap between germline ends came to 12 bases. Germline assignment: CDR1 DFQATT and CDR2 SNEGSKA (reference sequence). This CDR3 comprises 11 residues. The chain's CDR3 is CSAALALGYTF. The CDR3 nucleotides read TGCAGTGCTGCACTCGCCTTGGGCTACACCTTC.

The chain has TRBV16 and TRBJ2-7; perhaps TRBD2 as D (6 bases). The CDR3 extends over 15 amino acids. The V end was cut by 4 bases, the J end by 4 bases, with 17 bases between. Germline CDR1 is KGHSY and CDR2 is FQNENV. The CDR3 protein is CASSPRPGVGYEQYF. The DNA of the CDR3 is TGTGCCAGCAGCCCCCGGCCGGGGGTGGGATACGAGCAGTACTTC.

The chain couples TRBV5-1 to TRBJ1-1, with TRBD1 identical over 7 bases. After removal of 9 bases from V and 6 bases from J, the junction contained 11 bases not matched to a gene. The CDR3 has 13 residues. In germline, CDR1 is SGHRS, CDR2 YFSETQ. In nucleotides, the CDR3 is TGCGCCACCACTACAGGGGAGAGGGCTGAAGCTTTCTTT. This translates into CATTTGERAEAFF.

V usage is TRBV7-3 and J usage is TRBJ1-2; TRBD1 matches 7 bases. CDR3 length equals 15 residues. V gave up 5 bases and J gave up 5 bases; unmatched junction bases: 11. Germline loops: CDR1 SGHTA, CDR2 FQGTGA. CDR3 coding DNA: TGTGCCAGCAGCCGTTCCCCCGACAGGGCATATGGCTACACCTTC. It specifies CASSRSPDRAYGYTF. Together with reference TRBV7-3 and TRBJ1-2, the CDR3 gives the full variable domain: GAGVSQTPSNKVTEKGKYVELRCDPISGHTALYWYRQSLGQGPEFLIYFQGTGAADDSGLPNDRFFAVRPEGSVSTLKIQRTERGDSAVYLCASSRSPDRAYGYTFGSGTRLTVV.

J is TRBJ2-7 and V is TRBV5-6, with 12 bases lining up with TRBD2. Germline V lookup: CDR1 SGHDT, CDR2 YYEEEE. Trimming cost V 4 bases and J 5 bases; bases outside gene matches: 13. The CDR3 loop spans 17 amino acids. CDR3: CASSKIPLAGGTNEQYF. In nucleotides, the CDR3 is TGTGCCAGCAGCAAGATCCCACTAGCGGGAGGAACGAACGAGCAGTACTTC.

The V gene is TRBV25-1, the J gene TRBJ2-5, with D tentatively TRBD1 (6 bases). There are 15 residues in the CDR3. V was pared by 1 base and J by 1 base, with 10 bases between. Per the germline V gene, CDR1 is MGHDK and CDR2 is SYGVNS. The CDR3 sequence is CASSEWTELQETQYF. CDR3 nucleotides: TGTGCCAGCAGTGAATGGACAGAGCTCCAAGAGACCCAGTACTTC.

The chain uses TRBV11-3 and TRBJ2-7; TRBD2 agrees at 10 bases. The V gene's germline CDR1 is SGHNT and CDR2 YENEEA. The CDR3 has 15 amino acids. Trimming took 5 bases from V and 3 from J; bases not matched to a gene: 7. This chain's CDR3 is CASSPGTSAFYEQYF. CDR3 DNA: TGTGCCAGCAGCCCAGGGACTAGCGCCTTCTACGAGCAGTACTTC.

This clone was counted a few times. Here the CDR3 DNA reads TGTGCCAGCAGTGAAATAGCGGAGGGGGCGGGCGAGCAGTACTTC. Translation: CASSEIAEGAGEQYF. The chain combines TRBV2 with TRBJ2-7, with D possibly being TRBD1 (7 bases). This CDR3 spans 15 amino acids. The V end lost 2 bases, the J end lost 6 bases, and 17 bases lay between the germline ends. Germline V gives CDR1 SNHLY, CDR2 FYNNEI.